This paragraph reports one T cell receptor (beta chain). Antigen specificity is unknown. The CDR3 has 17 residues. From germline, CDR1 is MGHRA and CDR2 YSYEKL. V shed 4 bases, J shed 0 bases, and the junction held 10 bases outside the gene matches. This entry is derived from a study of glioma-infiltrating T cells after dendritic cell vaccination. Study conclusions and caveats: Higher TCR clonality did not directly relate to longer survival.

TCRdb keeps only in-frame clones here, not all; method: immunoSEQ multiplex PCR. This sample has tens of thousands of clones, with 85% to 95% found just once. The chain carries TRBV4-1 and TRBJ1-1, with TRBD1 identical over 8 bases. The sequencing here drew on blood, taken before dendritic cell vaccination. The source of this sequence is a human donor with glioblastoma. The DNA of the CDR3 is TGCGCCAGCAGCCGCCCCGACAGGGGAGTCATGAACACTGAAGCTTTCTTT. Residues: CASSRPDRGVMNTEAFF.